The 23 T cell receptor beta chains listed next were all sequenced from one sample in a study of blood T cell repertoires in COVID-19. Profiled with immunoSEQ multiplex PCR; TCRdb holds only in-frame clones, not every one. The sample includes hundreds of thousands of clones, approximately 84% of them seen just once. The sequenced sample was PBMCs or T cells enriched from blood (not recorded which). These receptor sequences come from a woman between 40 and 50 years old with acute COVID-19.

This chain links TRBV19 with TRBJ1-3; TRBD1 aligns across 10 bases. V shed 2 bases and J 2 bases; nucleotides not matched to a gene: 3. Germline V gives CDR1 LNHDA, CDR2 SQIVND (reference sequence). The CDR3 contains 16 residues. In DNA, the CDR3 is TGTGCCAGTAGTATAAAAGGGACAGGGGCTGGAAACACCATATATTTT. The encoded protein is CASSIKGTGAGNTIYF.

The V call is TRBV11-3, the J call TRBJ2-5; TRBD2 matches at 7 bases. There are 14 residues in the CDR3. With 5 bases clipped from V and 5 bases from J, the junction kept 8 bases outside the gene matches. The germline V gene encodes CDR1 SGHNT and CDR2 YENEEA. The CDR3 region has the DNA TGTGCCAGCAGCATAACTAGCGTGGGGGAGACCCAGTACTTC. This gives the protein CASSITSVGETQYF. Using reference TRBV11-3 and TRBJ2-5 for the parts outside the CDR3, the full variable domain is EAGVVQSPRYKIIEKKQPVAFWCNPISGHNTLYWYLQNLGQGPELLIRYENEEAVDDSQLPKDRFSAERLKGVDSTLKIQPAELGDSAVYLCASSITSVGETQYFGPGTRLLVL.

This clone was picked up a small number of times. CDR3 residues: CASSQVAGVAPDTQYF. In DNA, the CDR3 is TGTGCCAGCAGCCAAGTGGCGGGAGTTGCCCCAGATACGCAGTATTTT. The chain employs TRBV3-1 (or the pseudogene TRBV3-2) and TRBJ2-3, with 7 bases fitting TRBD2. The CDR3 consists of 16 residues. V shed 1 base and J 4 bases; nucleotides not matched to a gene: 8. Germline V CDR1 and CDR2: LGHDT, YNNKEL (reference sequence).

V gene TRBV25-1 combines with J gene TRBJ1-1; no firm D call. V was trimmed by 3 bases and J by 7 bases, leaving 21 bases between them. The CDR3 totals 16 residues. In germline, CDR1 is MGHDK, CDR2 SYGVNS. CDR3 in amino acids: CASSDLRDSLLVEAFF. The DNA of the CDR3 is TGTGCCAGCAGTGATCTGAGGGATTCCCTCCTGGTTGAAGCTTTCTTT.

V gene TRBV30 combines with J gene TRBJ1-2; 8 nucleotides align to TRBD1. The germline gives CDR1 GTSNPN, CDR2 SVGIG (reference sequence). Losses at the gene ends were 1 base for V and 5 bases for J; bases not matched to a gene: 18. The length of the CDR3 is 18 residues. CDR3 nucleotide sequence: TGTGCCTGGAGTGGCGTCGAGGGGACAGGCCACTCGGGGTATGGCTACACCTTC. Its translation: CAWSGVEGTGHSGYGYTF.

V is TRBV5-6 and J is TRBJ2-3, with 9 positions matching TRBD2. Germline CDR1 SGHDT, CDR2 YYEEEE. The CDR3 sequence is 16 residues long. Trimming removed 3 bases from V and 3 bases from J; junction bases left unmatched: 8. CDR3 amino acids: CASSSTSGTGTDTQYF. The DNA for the CDR3 is TGTGCCAGCAGCTCGACTAGCGGAACCGGGACAGATACGCAGTATTTT.

The CDR3 DNA reads as TGTGCCAGCAGTGAAGCGCTCGAGGGAGGGTTCTACAATGAGCAGTTCTTC. Encoded protein: CASSEALEGGFYNEQFF. The rearrangement uses TRBV6-1 and TRBJ2-1; the match to TRBD2 covers 7 bases. Trimming cost V 0 bases and J 3 bases; bases outside gene matches: 8. Per germline, CDR1 MNHNS and CDR2 SASEGT. The length of the CDR3 is 17 residues.

The rearrangement links TRBV7-9 to TRBJ2-3; D may be TRBD2 (6 bases). The CDR3 is made up of 17 amino acids. V shed 1 base and J shed 6 bases, with 20 bases lying between them. Per germline, CDR1 SEHNR and CDR2 FQNEAQ (reference sequence). CDR3 loop: CASSLEITGLGLDTQYF. CDR3 bases: TGTGCCAGCAGCTTAGAAATAACGGGACTGGGATTGGATACGCAGTATTTT.

V and J are TRBV27 and TRBJ1-6, with 8 bases aligning to TRBD1. The length of the CDR3 is 14 residues. Germline V gene sequence: CDR1 MNHEY, CDR2 SMNVEV (reference sequence). V gave up 6 bases and J gave up 4 bases; unmatched junction bases: 2. The chain's CDR3 is CASSRTGYNSPLHF. For the CDR3, the DNA is TGTGCCAGCAGCCGGACAGGGTATAATTCACCCCTCCACTTT.

The chain recombines TRBV11-2 with TRBJ2-1; TRBD2 matches at 8 bases. Germline trimming cut 6 bases from V and 3 bases from J; bases unmatched to any gene: 13. The CDR3 loop spans 17 amino acids. The germline V gene encodes CDR1 SGHAT and CDR2 FQNNGV. This chain's CDR3 is CASSMWGKRESYNEQFF. CDR3 sequence (DNA): TGTGCCAGCAGTATGTGGGGTAAGCGGGAGAGCTACAATGAGCAGTTCTTC.

The rearrangement uses TRBV30 and TRBJ1-2; no reliable D call. CDR3 length equals 15 residues. CDR1 is GTSNPN and CDR2 is SVGIG in the germline V gene (reference sequence). Trimming left V 6 bases short and J 2 bases short, with 19 bases between. As DNA, the CDR3 is TGTGCCTGTCCCTCCAAGACACGCACCAACTATGGCTACACCTTC. The encoded protein is CACPSKTRTNYGYTF.

This chain connects TRBV24-1 to TRBJ2-2; tentatively, D is TRBD2 (5 bases). This CDR3 is built from 14 residues. Germline-derived CDR1 and CDR2 are KGHDR and SFDVKD. Trimming cost V 6 bases and J 1 base, with 8 bases left between them. CDR3 loop: CATSYRENTGELFF. The CDR3 DNA follows: TGTGCCACCAGTTACCGGGAGAACACCGGGGAGCTGTTTTTT.

The chain uses TRBV5-1 and TRBJ2-1; 10 nucleotides agree with TRBD2. Germline loops: CDR1 SGHRS, CDR2 YFSETQ. After removal of 2 bases from V and 6 bases from J, the junction contained 8 bases not matched to a gene. The CDR3 is 16 amino acids. CDR3: CASSFGQREGSNEQFF. CDR3 DNA sequence: TGCGCCAGCAGCTTTGGCCAGCGGGAGGGGTCCAATGAGCAGTTCTTC.

The CDR3 region is CASSSGTVFGTEAFF. For the CDR3, the DNA is TGTGCCAGCAGTTCCGGGACAGTCTTTGGCACTGAAGCTTTCTTT. The rearrangement joins TRBV28 to TRBJ1-1, with 7 bases fitting TRBD1. The CDR3 is 15 amino acids. V lost 4 bases to trimming and J lost 4 bases; unmatched junction nucleotides: 9. CDR1 and CDR2 (germline): MDHEN, SYDVKM. Filled out from reference TRBV28 and TRBJ1-1, the complete variable domain reads DVKVTQSSRYLVKRTGEKVFLECVQDMDHENMFWYRQDPGLGLRLIYFSYDVKMKEKGDIPEGYSVSREKKERFSLILESASTNQTSMYLCASSSGTVFGTEAFFGQGTRLTVV.

CDR3 amino acids: CAWSPGNSPLHF. The CDR3 nucleotides read TGTGCCTGGAGCCCCGGGAATTCACCCCTCCACTTT. The chain is built from TRBV30 and TRBJ1-6; D remains ambiguous. With 3 bases removed from V and 7 bases from J, the gap between germline ends came to 7 bases. This CDR3 has 12 residues. Germline values: CDR1 GTSNPN, CDR2 SVGIG (reference sequence).

The chain recombines TRBV24-1 with TRBJ2-3; TRBD1 is a possible D gene (6 bases). The CDR3 runs 14 residues. Germline CDR1 is KGHDR and CDR2 is SFDVKD. The germline V and J ends were trimmed by 5 bases and 6 bases, with 14 bases remaining between them. The CDR3 DNA sequence: TGTGCCACCAGTGGTTCAGGGGCCCTCGATACGCAGTATTTT. Translated: CATSGSGALDTQYF.

The CDR3 DNA follows: TGCAGCTCAAGACAGGGTTCCGGGGAGCTGTTTTTT. Encoded protein: CSSRQGSGELFF. V is TRBV29-1 and J is TRBJ2-2; TRBD1 matches at 7 bases. The CDR3 spans 12 residues. The junction had 6 bases not matched to a gene; V was cut back by 8 bases and J by 6 bases. The germline V gene encodes CDR1 SQVTM and CDR2 ANQGSEA.

With respect to this clone: The junction and the germline gene differ at one end; a read error may be behind it. The V call is TRBV11-3, the J call TRBJ2-3; D call uncertain. CDR3 length: 13 amino acids. Germline lookup yields CDR1 SGHNT and CDR2 YENEEA. The CDR3 DNA is TGTGCCGGCAGCCCTAACGACACAGATACGCAGTATTTT. Amino acids: CAGSPNDTDTQYF. Complete variable domain (other parts from reference TRBV11-3 and TRBJ2-3): EAGVVQSPRYKIIEKKQPVAFWCNPISGHNTLYWYLQNLGQGPELLIRYENEEAVDDSQLPKDRFSAERLKGVDSTLKIQPAELGDSAVYLCAGSPNDTDTQYFGPGTRLTVL.

V gene TRBV10-3 combines with J gene TRBJ2-3; 7 bases are a match to TRBD2. From germline, CDR1 is ENHRY and CDR2 SYGVKD. CDR3 size: 14 residues. After removal of 2 bases from V and 5 bases from J, the junction contained 4 bases not matched to a gene. CDR3 amino acids: CAISETSEKDTQYF. CDR3 bases: TGTGCCATCAGTGAGACTAGCGAAAAAGATACGCAGTATTTT.

The chain uses TRBV6-5 and TRBJ2-7, with 10 bases that match TRBD2. V shed 7 bases, J shed 2 bases, and the junction held 8 bases outside the gene matches. In germline, CDR1 is MNHEY, CDR2 SVGAGI. This CDR3 spans 15 amino acids. Here the CDR3 reads CASNWASGGTYEQYF. The CDR3 DNA is TGTGCCAGCAATTGGGCTAGCGGGGGAACCTACGAGCAGTACTTC.

The CDR3 here is CASSEAGQGAGEQYF. CDR3 DNA: TGTGCCAGCAGTGAAGCTGGACAGGGGGCGGGCGAGCAGTACTTC. The V gene is TRBV6-1, the J gene TRBJ2-7, with 11 bases fitting TRBD1. Germline V gene sequence: CDR1 MNHNS, CDR2 SASEGT. With 0 bases clipped from V and 6 bases from J, the junction kept 4 bases outside the gene matches. The CDR3 has 15 residues.

V is TRBV18 and J is TRBJ2-7; 7 bases line up with TRBD2. J lost 5 bases, V lost 1 base, and 2 bases had no gene match. The CDR3 contains 13 residues. The germline gives CDR1 KGHSH, CDR2 LQKENI. Here the CDR3 reads CASSPREGHEQYF. The CDR3 nucleotides read TGTGCCAGCTCACCACGGGAGGGGCACGAGCAGTACTTC.

The J gene is TRBJ2-1, the V gene TRBV11-2; D perhaps matches TRBD2 (6 bases). This CDR3 comprises 16 residues. Germline loops: CDR1 SGHAT, CDR2 FQNNGV. Trimming took off 2 bases at V and 3 bases at J, with 14 bases between the two ends. CDR3 in DNA: TGTGCCAGCAGCTTAAATTCGGGAGCGCTCTACAATGAGCAGTTCTTC. This translates into CASSLNSGALYNEQFF.